This T cell receptor beta chain was observed in a study of PD-1 blockade in classical Hodgkin lymphoma. CDR1 and CDR2 from the germline V gene are SNHLY and FYNNEI. Trimming removed 6 bases from V and 3 bases from J, with 5 bases in between. This CDR3 comprises 12 residues. Sequenced by immunoSEQ multiplex PCR; TCRdb stores in-frame clones only, minus some. This sample has roughly 100,000 clones, with roughly 90% found just once. As for time point: cycle 4 day 1 (C4D1), after six to seven weeks of nivolumab. Each and every patient relapsed after autologous stem cell transplantation, and patients got differing brentuximab vedotin exposure.

Specimen: peripheral blood mononuclear cells (PBMCs), collected before the fourth cycle of nivolumab. The clonotype was recovered from a human donor with classical Hodgkin lymphoma. The rearrangement uses TRBV2 and TRBJ2-2; D call uncertain. The CDR3 loop reads CASRFYTGELFF. Written as DNA, the CDR3 is TGTGCCAGCAGATTTTACACCGGGGAGCTGTTTTTT. The variable domain in full, with the rest retrieved from reference TRBV2 and TRBJ2-2, is EPEVTQTPSHQVTQMGQEVILRCVPISNHLYFYWYRQILGQKVEFLVSFYNNEISEKSEIFDDQFSVERPDGSNFTLKIRSTKLEDSAMYFCASRFYTGELFFGEGSRLTVL.